This T cell receptor (beta chain) was sequenced during a study of blood T cell repertoires in COVID-19 (dated by TCRdb to about 2020). Some background on the complete study: Collaborator samples came from the United States, Italy and Spain and covered acute and convalescent phases of COVID-19. The material from the prospective study consisted of cDNA or gDNA derived from T cells, B-cell-depleted T cells, or PBMCs. The dataset comprised deeply sampled blood TCRbeta repertoires from subjects exposed to, actively infected with, or recovered from COVID-19. A freely available public database, intended as a resource for researchers studying the immune response to SARS-CoV-2, is where the repertoires were released. The samples were drawn from the first 160 participants of the ongoing ImmuneRACE study and from 950 to 1,500 subjects provided by 6 global collaborators. Nearly every sample came with metadata listing a de-identified subject ID, COVID-19 status, age in years and sex. Where HLA class I and class II types were available, the types were taken from metadata supplied by the sample provider, not from assay-based typing.

The immunoSEQ Assay, a bias-controlled multiplex PCR, was used to amplify TCRbeta CDR3 regions from genomic DNA. In the original analysis: Within the assay, amplification of reference gene primers was used to estimate how many nucleated cells each sample contained. To quantify the absolute abundance of each unique TCRbeta CDR3 rearrangement, sequence reads were collapsed and filtered. For each sample, productive Simpson clonality was calculated by taking the square root of Simpson's diversity index across productive rearrangements. TCRdb took this table from immuneACCESS and kept in-frame rearrangements with V and J called. Such tables lack part of the clones; where checked against another copy, unresolved V genes explain under half of the gap, and the rest is unexplained. That table supplies the V and J calls and clone size; D and trimming were determined from the DNA. The sample has around 380,000 clones on record, roughly four fifths of them singletons. More than 1% of the sample belongs to the ten largest clones.

As to this clone: Which antigen it targets is not known. Base qualities were left out, and no much larger clone turns up one base away.

Ends trimmed: V by 5 bases, J by 0 bases; bases unmatched to a gene: 5. Spanning cysteine to phenylalanine, the CDR3 consists of 19 amino acids. Only the CDR3 region is kept as DNA, spanning 57 bases read in frame from base 1. The germline V gene yields SGHDT for CDR1 and YYEEEE for CDR2. The collaborating institutions used their own protocols to collect whole blood in K2EDTA tubes. For TCRbeta analysis, collaborators shipped samples in one of three forms: frozen whole blood, isolated PBMCs, or DNA extracted from either of those sample types. What the authors observed across the whole study: The quantity of clinical and demographic metadata differed by source and by participant and was supplied without curation.

Sequences were obtained from peripheral blood. This TCR was sampled from a human donor with acute or convalescent COVID-19. The donor label of this sample is uncertain. Rearrangement joined TRBV5-6 to TRBJ2-6, with TRBD2 identical over 16 junction bases. The DNA reads as follows: TGTGCCAGCAGGAAGGGACTAGCGGGAGGGGGCTCTGGGGCCAACGTCCTGACTTTC. Its product reads: CASRKGLAGGGSGANVLTF.